This T cell receptor (beta chain) derives from a study of patients and donors after allogeneic stem cell transplantation. V lost 4 bases and J lost 4, with 10 bases in between. The germline V gene has CDR1 MNHNS and CDR2 SASEGT. The CDR3 contains 13 residues. Each CDR3 protein is one row after TCRdb ran MiXCR on the RT-PCR reads. Of 800,000 to 1,000,000 distinct CDR3 sequences listed, 18% were seen once; the top ten hold around 5.5%. The V and J genes are TRBV6-1 and TRBJ2-5; no clear D. The TCR was taken from a human donor who was either an allogeneic HSCT recipient or a stem cell or donor lymphocyte infusion donor (not recorded which). It is not recorded whose cells these are; they may come from a transplant donor. Sequenced sample: blood, either unsorted or a sorted T cell fraction (not recorded which). The CDR3, as DNA: TGTGCCAGCAGTGGGGCAGGCCCAGAGACCCAGTACTTC. It encodes CASSGAGPETQYF.